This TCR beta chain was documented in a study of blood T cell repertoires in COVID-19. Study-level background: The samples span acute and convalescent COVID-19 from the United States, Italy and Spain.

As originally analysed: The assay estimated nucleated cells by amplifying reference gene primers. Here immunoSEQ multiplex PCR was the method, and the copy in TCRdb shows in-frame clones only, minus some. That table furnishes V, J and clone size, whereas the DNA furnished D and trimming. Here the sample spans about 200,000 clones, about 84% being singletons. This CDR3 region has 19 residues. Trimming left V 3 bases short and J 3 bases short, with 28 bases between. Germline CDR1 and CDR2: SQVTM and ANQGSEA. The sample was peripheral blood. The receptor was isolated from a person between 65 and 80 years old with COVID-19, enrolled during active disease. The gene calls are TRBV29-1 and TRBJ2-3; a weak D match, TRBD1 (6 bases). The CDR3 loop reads CSVESRGGGRSLRTDTQYF. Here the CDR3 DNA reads TGCAGCGTTGAGAGTAGAGGTGGGGGCAGAAGCTTAAGAACAGATACGCAGTATTTT.